The 12 T cell receptor beta chains in this list originate from one sample, sequenced in a study of blood T cell repertoires in COVID-19. Assay: immunoSEQ multiplex PCR; the TCRdb copy retains only in-frame clones and omits some. Here the sample spans around 450,000 clones, roughly 87% being singletons. The source material was PBMCs or T cells enriched from blood (not recorded which). The source is a woman younger than 30 who had recovered from COVID-19.

This clone is medium-sized by share. The chain employs TRBV18 and TRBJ2-5; D is possibly TRBD1 (6 bases). The V gene lost 0 bases and the J gene lost 6 bases, with 20 bases spanning the gap. The CDR3 has 17 amino acids. Germline V lookup: CDR1 KGHSH, CDR2 LQKENI. The CDR3 is CASSPPDRRLAMKTQYF. CDR3 DNA sequence: TGTGCCAGCTCACCACCAGACAGGCGCCTAGCCATGAAGACCCAGTACTTC.

V is TRBV3-1 (or the pseudogene TRBV3-2) and J is TRBJ1-1; D gene ambiguous. CDR1 LGHDT and CDR2 YNNKEL come from the germline V gene (reference sequence). This CDR3 comprises 13 residues. V lost 6 bases and J 1 base, leaving 9 bases between the germline ends. The CDR3 DNA sequence: TGTGCCAGCAGTGCAGGTGAGAACACTGAAGCTTTCTTT. Protein: CASSAGENTEAFF.

The CDR3 DNA sequence: TGTGCCAGCGTCCTACAGGGGGCTAACTATGGCTACACCTTC. Amino acids: CASVLQGANYGYTF. V is TRBV5-6 and J is TRBJ1-2, with 8 bases that match TRBD1. In germline, CDR1 is SGHDT, CDR2 YYEEEE. Losses at the gene ends were 7 bases for V and 0 bases for J; bases not matched to a gene: 5. This CDR3 is built from 14 residues.

The V and J genes are TRBV29-1 and TRBJ1-1, with 9 positions matching TRBD1. V gave up 5 bases and J gave up 5 bases; unmatched junction bases: 15. Germline V lookup: CDR1 SQVTM, CDR2 ANQGSEA. The CDR3 loop spans 16 amino acids. The CDR3 spells CSVYSWTGENKTEAFF. Here the CDR3 DNA reads TGCAGCGTTTACTCTTGGACAGGGGAAAATAAGACTGAAGCTTTCTTT.

In this sample, this clone turned up a few times. The chain combines TRBV19 with TRBJ2-7, with unresolved D. Germline values: CDR1 LNHDA, CDR2 SQIVND (reference sequence). Trimming removed 1 base from V and 2 bases from J, with 9 bases in between. This CDR3 contains 14 residues. The DNA for the CDR3 is TGTGCCAGTAGTATAGGGAGAGGCACCTACGAGCAGTACTTC. Protein sequence: CASSIGRGTYEQYF.

The chain employs TRBV7-2 and TRBJ2-7; possible D gene TRBD1, 5 bases. CDR3 length: 14 residues. CDR1 SGHTA and CDR2 FQGNSA come from the germline V gene. Trimming cost V 3 bases and J 7 bases, with 16 bases left between them. This CDR3 reads CASSFQGSQGEQYF. The DNA for the CDR3 is TGTGCCAGCAGCTTTCAGGGATCTCAAGGGGAGCAGTACTTC. The full variable domain, completed using reference TRBV7-2 and TRBJ2-7, is GAGVSQSPSNKVTEKGKDVELRCDPISGHTALYWYRQSLGQGLEFLIYFQGNSAPDKSGLPSDRFSAERTGGSVSTLTIQRTQQEDSAVYLCASSFQGSQGEQYFGPGTRLTVT.

J is TRBJ2-7 and V is TRBV18; TRBD1 matches 10 bases. The CDR3 covers 15 residues. The germline gives CDR1 KGHSH, CDR2 LQKENI. V trimming: 2 bases; J trimming: 6 bases; junction bases outside the gene matches: 7. The CDR3 DNA reads TGTGCCAGCTCACCAAAGGGACAGGGGTTTGGCGAGCAGTACTTC. Translating gives CASSPKGQGFGEQYF.

J is TRBJ1-6 and V is TRBV12-5, with D tentatively TRBD1 (5 bases). The CDR3 spans 17 residues. Looked up from germline, CDR1 is LGHNT and CDR2 is FRNRAP. V was trimmed by 0 bases and J by 3 bases, leaving 12 bases between them. In nucleotides, the CDR3 is TGTGCTAGTGGTTTGGTACTAACAGGAGTCTATAATTCACCCCTCCACTTT. It yields the protein CASGLVLTGVYNSPLHF.

This CDR3 reads CASSTGTGGSGANVLTF. CDR3 nucleotides: TGTGCCAGTAGTACTGGGACAGGGGGCTCTGGGGCCAACGTCCTGACTTTC. V gene TRBV19 combines with J gene TRBJ2-6; TRBD1 aligns across 11 bases. In germline, CDR1 is LNHDA, CDR2 SQIVND (reference sequence). Losses at the gene ends were 4 bases for V and 0 bases for J; bases not matched to a gene: 2. CDR3 length: 17 amino acids.

The chain employs TRBV2 and TRBJ2-5, with 14 positions matching TRBD2. With 6 bases clipped from V and 4 bases from J, the junction kept 7 bases outside the gene matches. The V gene's germline CDR1 is SNHLY and CDR2 FYNNEI. The CDR3 totals 16 residues. The CDR3 nucleotides are TGTGCCAGCAGAGGGACTAGCGGGGGAGGAGGAGAGACCCAGTACTTC. Translation gives CASRGTSGGGGETQYF.

The rearrangement links TRBV7-9 to TRBJ1-3; D not resolved. The CDR3 contains 16 residues. V lost 4 bases, J lost 0 bases, and 13 bases lay in between. Germline values: CDR1 SEHNR, CDR2 FQNEAQ (reference sequence). The CDR3 sequence is CASSWTEPSSGNTIYF. CDR3 nucleotides: TGTGCCAGCAGCTGGACTGAACCAAGCTCTGGAAACACCATATATTTT.

The chain couples TRBV11-3 to TRBJ2-2; TRBD1 aligns across 7 bases. The V and J ends lost 5 bases and 6 bases, in that order; junction bases with no gene match: 6. The CDR3 has 14 amino acids. CDR1 is SGHNT, CDR2 YENEEA, per germline. CDR3 nucleotides: TGTGCCAGCAGCCAAGTGCAGGGGGCCGGGGAGCTGTTTTTT. Its translation: CASSQVQGAGELFF. Filled out from reference TRBV11-3 and TRBJ2-2, the complete variable domain reads EAGVVQSPRYKIIEKKQPVAFWCNPISGHNTLYWYLQNLGQGPELLIRYENEEAVDDSQLPKDRFSAERLKGVDSTLKIQPAELGDSAVYLCASSQVQGAGELFFGEGSRLTVL.